This T cell receptor (beta chain) was identified in a study of identical twins. Study-wide results and caveats: The study reached conclusions through statistical analysis that was cross-sectional, not following the same donors.

In the case of this clonotype: Its specificity is unknown.

J was trimmed by 3 bases and V by 3 bases; bases with no gene match: 10. The CDR3 consists of 16 residues. Germline loops: CDR1 KGHSH, CDR2 LQKENI. MiXCR, applied by TCRdb to the 5' RACE reads, yields one record per CDR3 protein. The profile shows about 690,000 distinct CDR3 sequences, roughly 6.2% of them singletons. Sequenced material: naive T cells sorted from blood. This receptor was obtained from a man aged 18 to 30 in good health. This rearrangement joins TRBV18 to TRBJ2-7, with 8 bases matching TRBD2. CDR3 protein: CASSPAGTRSLYEQYV. CDR3 in DNA: TGTGCCAGCTCACCTGCCGGGACTAGGTCCCTCTACGAGCAGTACGTC.